This TCR beta chain was identified in a study of cytomegalovirus exposure and HLA in healthy donors. The V end was cut by 0 bases, the J end by 7 bases, with 13 bases between. The CDR3 runs 15 residues. Germline CDR1 SNHLY, CDR2 FYNNEI. Study conclusions and caveats: The CMV antigen specificity of three CMV-associated chains was confirmed through in vitro analysis.

This clone was observed a single time. What it binds is unknown. Profiling relied on immunoSEQ multiplex PCR, and the TCRdb table lists in-frame clones only, not all of them. The sample yields about 69,000 clones, around 96% seen once. This chain uses TRBV2 with TRBJ1-3; D perhaps matches TRBD1 (5 bases). This receptor was obtained from a woman aged 18-29 years in good health and CMV-seropositive. The sequencing sample was made of PBMCs. CDR3 protein: CASSEAMTVRNTIYF. CDR3 bases: TGTGCCAGCAGTGAAGCAATGACAGTACGCAACACCATATATTTT.